The next 10 T cell receptor beta chains were all read from a single sample in a study. TCRdb ran MiXCR on the RT-PCR reads and lists one entry per CDR3 protein. The profile shows more than 550,000 distinct CDR3 sequences, approximately 15% of them singletons. Sequenced sample: memory CD4+ T cells from blood. These receptors originate from a female donor in good health, serving as a healthy control.

This clonotype showed up just a few times. The J gene is TRBJ2-2, the V gene TRBV5-1; 11 bases are shared with TRBD2. Germline assignment: CDR1 SGHRS and CDR2 YFSETQ. The CDR3 spans 17 residues. With 2 bases clipped from V and 5 bases from J, the junction kept 8 bases outside the gene matches. The CDR3: CASSFTSGRAGTGELFF. CDR3 nucleotide sequence: TGCGCCAGCAGCTTTACTAGCGGGAGAGCGGGAACCGGGGAGCTGTTTTTT.

The CDR3 protein is CSARGAVNTGELFF. The CDR3 DNA sequence: TGCAGTGCTAGAGGGGCAGTAAACACCGGGGAGCTGTTTTTT. The chain couples TRBV20-1 to TRBJ2-2; D remains ambiguous. The CDR3 is 14 amino acids. The germline V gene has CDR1 DFQATT and CDR2 SNEGSKA (reference sequence). V was clipped by 1 base and J by 2 bases, with 8 bases between them.

The V gene is TRBV5-1, the J gene TRBJ1-2; D not resolved. Trimming cost V 2 bases and J 0 bases, with 8 bases left between them. Germline V gives CDR1 SGHRS, CDR2 YFSETQ. The CDR3 sequence is 14 residues long. CDR3 nucleotides: TGCGCCAGCAGCTTCGGGGAATCTAACTATGGCTACACCTTC. It is translated as CASSFGESNYGYTF. Together with reference TRBV5-1 and TRBJ1-2, the CDR3 gives the full variable domain: KAGVTQTPRYLIKTRGQQVTLSCSPISGHRSVSWYQQTPGQGLQFLFEYFSETQRNKGNFPGRFSGRQFSNSRSEMNVSTLELGDSALYLCASSFGESNYGYTFGSGTRLTVV.

The chain couples TRBV28 to TRBJ2-3; a possible D gene is TRBD2 (6 bases). The CDR3 is made up of 16 amino acids. CDR1 is MDHEN, CDR2 SYDVKM, per germline. Trimming shortened V by 7 bases and J by 3 bases, and 20 bases separated the two germline ends. The CDR3 region has the DNA TGTGCCAGCACCGCATGGAGCTTAGCGGTAACAGATACGCAGTATTTT. Residues: CASTAWSLAVTDTQYF.

The chain combines TRBV6-2 or TRBV6-3 with TRBJ2-4; 7 bases match TRBD2. The CDR3 loop spans 14 amino acids. Germline assignment: CDR1 MNHEY and CDR2 SVGEGT. Trimming cost V 6 bases and J 8 bases; bases outside gene matches: 10. In nucleotides, the CDR3 is TGTGCCAGCAGCCCCGGGTCTGGGGGGGACATTCAGTACTTC. It encodes CASSPGSGGDIQYF.

This clonotype has ten or more counts. The chain has TRBV24-1 and TRBJ2-7; weak D call: TRBD1 (6 bases). Per germline, CDR1 KGHDR and CDR2 SFDVKD. V lost 3 bases and J 6 bases, leaving 17 bases between the germline ends. The CDR3 spans 15 residues. CDR3 sequence (DNA): TGTGCCACCAGTGATCTAGGGCCAGGGGAGAGCGAGCAGTACTTC. It encodes CATSDLGPGESEQYF.

This clonotype was seen a handful of times. The chain carries TRBV12-3 or TRBV12-4 and TRBJ2-1; TRBD2 agrees at 10 bases. With 2 bases clipped from V and 6 bases from J, the junction kept 10 bases outside the gene matches. The CDR3 has 17 amino acids. Written as DNA, the CDR3 is TGTGCCAGCAGTTTACTTCTGGGACTAGCGATCCGCAATGAGCAGTTCTTC. Translating gives CASSLLLGLAIRNEQFF.

The chain recombines TRBV5-4 with TRBJ2-3; D is ambiguous. Germline V gene lookup returns CDR1 SGHNT and CDR2 YYREEE (reference sequence). This CDR3 spans 14 amino acids. With 0 bases removed from V and 5 bases from J, the gap between germline ends came to 10 bases. The CDR3 is CASSLETAEDTQYF. In DNA form, the CDR3 reads TGTGCCAGCAGCTTGGAAACGGCGGAAGATACGCAGTATTTT.

Only a few counts were recorded for this clonotype. The V call is TRBV20-1, the J call TRBJ2-2; TRBD2 matches at 10 bases. Germline CDR1 DFQATT, CDR2 SNEGSKA (reference sequence). CDR3 length equals 14 residues. Losses at the gene ends were 3 bases for V and 7 bases for J; bases not matched to a gene: 5. CDR3 sequence: CSARSGGAHGELFF. In nucleotides, the CDR3 is TGCAGTGCTAGGAGCGGGGGGGCTCACGGGGAGCTGTTTTTT.

This clonotype showed up just a few times. The V call is TRBV6-5, the J call TRBJ1-2; 10 bases align to TRBD1. J gave up 7 bases and V 6 bases, and 14 bases lay outside the gene matches. The CDR3 runs to 16 residues. CDR1 and CDR2 (germline): MNHEY, SVGAGI. The CDR3 is CASSRPRDRGAGGYTF. DNA for the CDR3: TGTGCCAGCAGCCGACCCCGGGACAGGGGAGCGGGTGGCTACACCTTC.